This TCR beta chain is from a study of beta chain features in type 1 diabetes. Sorting based on CD45RO/CCR7/CD25/CD127/CD95/CD27 separated CD4+ naive, central memory, regulatory and stem cell-like memory cells. V lost 4 bases, J lost 3 bases, and 2 bases stayed unmatched. The germline V gene encodes CDR1 SGHRS and CDR2 YFSETQ. The CDR3 totals 13 residues. Expressed TCRB transcripts were sequenced after all isolated RNA was converted to cDNA. The data were produced by immunoSEQ multiplex PCR, yet TCRdb's version contains in-frame clones alone and is incomplete. This sample has more than 300,000 clones, with roughly 8% found just once.

The chain links TRBV5-1 to TRBJ2-7, with 9 bases matching TRBD2. This TCR was recovered from a woman aged 18-29 years in good health. The sequenced material came from central memory CD4+ T cells from blood. The CDR3: CASSPSGNYEQYF. The DNA for the CDR3 is TGCGCCAGCAGCCCTAGCGGGAACTACGAGCAGTACTTC.